This entry lists 2 T cell receptor beta chains sequenced from one sample in a study of CD8 T cells in Susac syndrome. An input of about 0.5 to 1 ug of RNA was subjected to reverse transcription using random hexamers. TCRdb re-called the immunoSEQ multiplex PCR reads through MiXCR, storing one row per CDR3 protein. The table includes about 150,000 distinct CDR3 sequences, around 94% detected once. Source material: CD4+ T cells from PBMCs. The receptors here all came from a human donor in good health.

This chain uses TRBV5-1 with TRBJ2-7; TRBD2 matches at 7 bases. CDR1 and CDR2 from the germline V gene are SGHRS and YFSETQ. The J segment lost 6 bases and the V segment lost 3 bases, leaving 9 bases of the junction unmatched. The CDR3 length is 14 residues. CDR3 residues: CASSSGLDLLEQYF. CDR3 DNA: TGCGCCAGCAGCTCTGGACTAGATCTCCTCGAGCAGTACTTC.

This sequence joins TRBV6-1 and TRBJ1-5; 9 nucleotides align to TRBD1. Germline values: CDR1 MNHNS, CDR2 SASEGT. The length of the CDR3 is 12 residues. V gave up 8 bases and J gave up 12 bases; unmatched junction bases: 8. CDR3: CASRDRVGLQHF. For the CDR3, the DNA is TGTGCCAGCCGGGACAGGGTCGGGCTCCAGCATTTT.